These T cell receptor beta chains were read from a single sample in a study of spatial heterogeneity in lung cancer. TCRdb re-called the 5' RACE reads with MiXCR, one entry per CDR3 protein. This table holds roughly 110,000 distinct CDR3 sequences, 11% found once. This sample comprised PBMCs, obtained at follow-up. These TCRs come from a female donor with early-stage non-small cell lung cancer. The CDR3 runs from the conserved cysteine through the conserved F or W. A D gene is named only where the DNA matches it firmly. A clone size is listed for some rows: how often the clone was seen (once, few, many), or a class if it is expanded.

J	size	V	D	DNA	CDR3
TRBJ2-1	few	TRBV18	TRBD2	TGTGCCAGCTCATGGACTAGCGGGAGGGCAGAGGGGAATGAGCAGTTCTTC	CASSWTSGRAEGNEQFF
TRBJ2-7	once	TRBV10-1	TRBD2	TGCGCCAGCAGTGAGCGGGGATTTAGCGGGAGTTCCGAGCAGTACTTC	CASSERGFSGSSEQYF
TRBJ2-5	NA	TRBV5-1	NA	TGCGCCAGCAGCTTGGCCGGTCAATCAGAGACCCAGTACTTC	CASSLAGQSETQYF
TRBJ2-3	few	TRBV5-1	TRBD2	TGCGCCAGCCAAGCCAGCGGGACTACAGATACGCAGTATTTT	CASQASGTTDTQYF
TRBJ2-3	NA	TRBV19	TRBD2	TGTGCCAGTAGTGGAAAGCGGGGGCCCAGCACAGATACGCAGTATTTT	CASSGKRGPSTDTQYF
TRBJ2-3	many	TRBV12-3/TRBV12-4	NA	TGTGCCAGCAGTTCTGATACTCTCCTGGCAGATACGCAGTATTTT	CASSSDTLLADTQYF
TRBJ2-5	few	TRBV14	TRBD2	TGTGCCAGCAGCCTATGGACTAGCGGGAAAAAGGAGACCCAGTACTTC	CASSLWTSGKKETQYF
TRBJ2-3	few	TRBV24-1	TRBD1	TGTGCCACCAGCTTACAGGGGGCGGTGGGCACAGATACGCAGTATTTT	CATSLQGAVGTDTQYF
TRBJ1-5	many	TRBV28	NA	TGTGCCAGCAGCTCTGGGGTAGTTCAGCCCCAGCATTTT	CASSSGVVQPQHF
TRBJ2-3	few	TRBV20-1	NA	TGCAGTGCTAGAGCGACGGTACGCACAGATACGCAGTATTTT	CSARATVRTDTQYF
TRBJ2-5	many	TRBV29-1	TRBD2	TGCAGCGTTGTTGGGACTAGCGGGAAGGAGACCCAGTACTTC	CSVVGTSGKETQYF